The 19 T cell receptor beta chains below all came from one sample that was sequenced in a study of cytomegalovirus exposure and HLA in healthy donors. The study ran its PCR with 60 Vbeta and 13 Jbeta primers. The data were produced by immunoSEQ multiplex PCR, yet TCRdb's version contains in-frame clones alone and is incomplete. The top ten hold roughly 3.8% of the sample, which has 99,000 or so clones, about 83% seen once. Sequencing was performed on PBMCs. Receptors were obtained from a female donor in good health and CMV-seropositive.

The V and J genes are TRBV19 and TRBJ1-4; possibly TRBD1 for D (5 bases). CDR1 and CDR2 (germline): LNHDA, SQIVND (reference sequence). V lost 7 bases, J lost 0 bases, and 12 bases lay in between. This CDR3 has 15 amino acids. CDR3 coding DNA: TGTGCCAGTAATGAGGACACCACAACTAATGAAAAACTGTTTTTT. This gives the protein CASNEDTTTNEKLFF.

Concerning this clone: Sequence at one end of the junction differs from germline and may be a read error. This chain joins TRBV11-2 and TRBJ1-2; no definite D call. The CDR3 totals 13 residues. Per the germline V gene, CDR1 is SGHAT and CDR2 is FQNNGV. DNA of the CDR3: TGTGCCAGCAGCTTCCCAGGAATCTATGGCTACCCCTTC. Its translation: CASSFPGIYGYPF.

This chain connects TRBV19 to TRBJ2-7; 7 bases map to TRBD1. J was trimmed by 2 bases and V by 9 bases; bases with no gene match: 10. This CDR3 contains 14 residues. Per the germline V gene, CDR1 is LNHDA and CDR2 is SQIVND (reference sequence). CDR3 amino acids: CASGIRDRPYEQYF. As DNA, the CDR3 is TGTGCCAGCGGAATCCGGGACAGACCCTACGAGCAGTACTTC.

V gene TRBV2 combines with J gene TRBJ2-7; 9 nucleotides align to TRBD1. Germline V gene data show CDR1 as SNHLY and CDR2 as FYNNEI. CDR3 size: 14 residues. Unmatched junction bases numbered 6, after V lost 7 bases and J lost 2 bases. The CDR3, as DNA: TGTGCCAGCATGAGTCGGGACAGGGCCTACGAGCAGTACTTC. This codes for CASMSRDRAYEQYF.

V gene TRBV5-1 combines with J gene TRBJ2-3; tentatively, D is TRBD1 (6 bases). The CDR3 is made up of 14 amino acids. Germline-derived CDR1 and CDR2 are SGHRS and YFSETQ. V lost 4 bases and J lost 5, with 14 bases in between. CDR3 in DNA: TGCGCCAGCAGCACGGGACAACGAAGAGATACGCAGTATTTT. Translation: CASSTGQRRDTQYF.

A word on this clone: At one boundary the junction diverges from the germline segment, which might be a read error. The rearrangement uses TRBV6-5 and TRBJ2-7; 11 nucleotides agree with TRBD2. The germline V gene has CDR1 MNHEY and CDR2 SVGAGI. The CDR3 has 14 amino acids. CDR3 sequence (DNA): TGTGCCAGCAGTGAGACTAGCGGGACCTACGGGCAGTACTTC. Residues: CASSETSGTYGQYF.

This rearrangement joins TRBV2 to TRBJ1-6; 12 nucleotides align to TRBD1. The trim removed 8 bases at V and 9 bases at J, leaving 5 bases unmatched. Per the germline V gene, CDR1 is SNHLY and CDR2 is FYNNEI. The length of the CDR3 is 14 residues. This chain's CDR3 is CASGVGQGASPLHF. The CDR3 bases are TGTGCCAGCGGAGTGGGACAGGGGGCTTCACCCCTCCACTTT.

The chain has TRBV29-1 and TRBJ1-2; unclear D gene. V dropped 3 bases and J dropped 0 bases, with 8 bases sitting between them. Germline V gene sequence: CDR1 SQVTM, CDR2 ANQGSEA. CDR3 length: 13 amino acids. DNA of the CDR3: TGCAGCGTTGAGCAGGCAGCTAACTATGGCTACACCTTC. Translated: CSVEQAANYGYTF.

The J gene is TRBJ2-1, the V gene TRBV10-3; weak D call: TRBD1 (8 bases). Trimming removed 9 bases at V and 5 bases at J, with 17 bases between. This CDR3 is built from 14 residues. Germline V gene lookup returns CDR1 ENHRY and CDR2 SYGVKD. The chain's CDR3 is CAIRTGGGNNEQFF. Written as DNA, the CDR3 is TGTGCCATTAGAACAGGGGGGGGAAACAATGAGCAGTTCTTC.

The rearrangement uses TRBV19 and TRBJ2-5; TRBD2 aligns across 7 bases. CDR3 length equals 13 residues. Per germline, CDR1 LNHDA and CDR2 SQIVND (reference sequence). V was clipped by 3 bases and J by 2 bases; unmatched bases: 0. The chain's CDR3 is CASSMGLQETQYF. CDR3 DNA: TGTGCCAGTAGTATGGGACTACAAGAGACCCAGTACTTC. Combining the CDR3 with reference TRBV19 and TRBJ2-5 gives the whole variable domain DGGITQSPKYLFRKEGQNVTLSCEQNLNHDAMYWYRQDPGQGLRLIYYSQIVNDFQKGDIAEGYSVSREKKESFPLTVTSAQKNPTAFYLCASSMGLQETQYFGPGTRLLVL.

The chain couples TRBV25-1 to TRBJ1-2; D uncertain. Per germline, CDR1 MGHDK and CDR2 SYGVNS. The CDR3 has 13 amino acids. The V and J ends lost 4 bases and 4 bases respectively, with 10 bases between them. The CDR3: CASSAGTAYGYTF. In DNA form, the CDR3 reads TGTGCCAGCAGTGCAGGCACGGCCTATGGCTACACCTTC.

The chain recombines TRBV27 with TRBJ2-7; D ambiguous. The CDR3 covers 14 residues. Germline CDR1 reads MNHEY; CDR2 reads SMNVEV (reference sequence). Trimming left V 2 bases short and J 2 bases short, with 10 bases between. CDR3 amino acids: CASSLGPFAYEQYF. DNA for the CDR3: TGTGCCAGCAGTTTAGGGCCTTTCGCCTACGAGCAGTACTTC.

The V gene is TRBV27, the J gene TRBJ1-2; TRBD1 matches at 8 bases. CDR3 length equals 13 residues. Germline CDR1 is MNHEY and CDR2 is SMNVEV (reference sequence). Trimming cost V 7 bases and J 8 bases; bases outside gene matches: 9. Here the CDR3 reads CASTSDRGRGYTF. In DNA form, the CDR3 reads TGTGCCAGCACCAGTGACAGGGGACGGGGCTACACCTTC.

The sample holds a few counts of this clone. V gene TRBV6-1 combines with J gene TRBJ1-1, with 7 bases matching TRBD1. V lost 6 bases, J lost 1 base, and 2 bases stayed unmatched. From germline, CDR1 is MNHNS and CDR2 SASEGT. The CDR3 consists of 13 residues. CDR3 loop: CASRDRSNTEAFF. CDR3 coding DNA: TGTGCCAGCAGGGACAGGTCGAACACTGAAGCTTTCTTT.

This clone was seen a few times. The genes are TRBV5-5 and TRBJ1-4; no clear D. Trimming left V 0 bases short and J 8 bases short, with 14 bases between. CDR3 length: 15 residues. Germline V lookup: CDR1 SGHKS, CDR2 YYEKEE (reference sequence). DNA for the CDR3: TGTGCCAGCAGCTTGGGGTCAGGAGGTTGGGAAAAACTGTTTTTT. It codes for CASSLGSGGWEKLFF. Full variable domain (outside the CDR3, taken from reference TRBV5-5 and TRBJ1-4): DAGVTQSPTHLIKTRGQQVTLRCSPISGHKSVSWYQQVLGQGPQFIFQYYEKEERGRGNFPDRFSARQFPNYSSELNVNALLLGDSALYLCASSLGSGGWEKLFFGSGTQLSVL.

A few counts support this clone. This sequence joins TRBV2 and TRBJ2-7; perhaps TRBD2 as D (5 bases). Germline values: CDR1 SNHLY, CDR2 FYNNEI. V shed 10 bases and J shed 2 bases, with 9 bases lying between them. The CDR3 is 11 amino acids. The CDR3 DNA reads TGTGCCATCAAACTAGCCTACGAGCAGTACTTC. Encoded protein: CAIKLAYEQYF.

This clone was found once. CDR3 sequence reads: CASSLDTQGRGFENTEAFF. CDR3 DNA: TGTGCCAGCAGCTTAGATACGCAGGGCAGGGGGTTTGAGAACACTGAAGCTTTCTTT. V gene TRBV7-9 combines with J gene TRBJ1-1, with 7 bases lining up with TRBD1. CDR1 is SEHNR and CDR2 is FQNEAQ in the germline V gene (reference sequence). The CDR3 has 19 residues. The V and J ends lost 1 base and 1 base, in that order; junction bases with no gene match: 15.

The rearrangement uses TRBV2 and TRBJ2-7, with D hard to call. Trimming took off 5 bases at V and 5 bases at J, with 13 bases between the two ends. There are 13 residues in the CDR3. CDR1 and CDR2 from the germline V gene are SNHLY and FYNNEI. The chain's CDR3 is CASSRLLENEQYF. CDR3 sequence (DNA): TGTGCCAGCAGTCGGCTCCTGGAGAACGAGCAGTACTTC.

This clone showed up just once. The rearrangement joins TRBV5-1 to TRBJ2-3; 7 bases line up with TRBD1. The germline CDR1 and CDR2 sequences are SGHRS and YFSETQ. V lost 3 bases and J lost 0; bases outside the gene matches: 4. This CDR3 has 15 residues. CDR3: CASSSTGSSTDTQYF. CDR3 bases: TGCGCCAGCAGCTCGACAGGGTCTAGCACAGATACGCAGTATTTT.